This T cell receptor beta chain derives from a study of T cells after yellow fever vaccination. Whole-study results and caveats: When the response was secondary, it was weaker but reached its peak faster, day 5 versus 15.

This CDR3 region has 17 residues. The V end was cut by 2 bases, the J end by 2 bases, with 16 bases between. Germline V gene sequence: CDR1 KGHDR, CDR2 SFDVKD. Turning to this clonotype: Its antigen is undetermined.

A 5'RACE template-switching step, the method used to make TCR cDNA, added a universal primer site and UMIs. Via MiXCR, TCRdb re-called the 5' RACE reads, giving one row per CDR3 protein. This sample carries some 200,000 distinct CDR3 sequences, roughly 9.6% of them seen once, and the ten largest clones take approximately 34%. Source: CD8+ T cells sorted from PBMCs, taken 15 days after the yellow fever booster vaccination. This chain uses TRBV24-1 with TRBJ2-3; a weak D match, TRBD1 (6 bases). The clonotype originates from a man aged 18-30 years who received the YFV17D yellow fever vaccine. CDR3 nucleotides: TGTGCCACCAGTGATTCTCGGACAGTCGCCCTCACAGATACGCAGTATTTT. Protein product: CATSDSRTVALTDTQYF.